A few counts support the clone carrying this T cell receptor (beta chain). iRepertoire HTBI primers and Arm-PCR of CDR3 regions built TCR beta libraries. In TCRdb, the multiplex PCR reads were re-called with MiXCR into one record per CDR3 protein. This table has hundreds of thousands of distinct CDR3 sequences, roughly 30% appearing once. With 2 bases clipped from V and 1 base from J, the junction kept 4 bases outside the gene matches. This CDR3 region has 15 residues. Germline V gene data show CDR1 as SEHNR and CDR2 as FQNEAQ (reference sequence). This sample stems from a study of regulatory T cells in long-lasting Graves disease. Specified time point: persistent/refractory GD, antithyroid drugs over 5 years with positive TRAb. From PBMCs, RNA was extracted and then used to make the TCR library.

The TCR originated in a female donor with Graves disease. Sequencing used peripheral blood mononuclear cells (PBMCs), obtained when the disease was refractory, from a patient treated with antithyroid drugs. The chain employs TRBV7-9 and TRBJ2-7, with 8 nucleotides matching TRBD2. CDR3 residues: CASSLTGLDSYEQYF. CDR3 nucleotide sequence: TGTGCCAGCAGCTTAACGGGACTAGATTCCTACGAGCAGTACTTC.